This is a list of T cell receptor beta chains from one sample in a study of T cells in Graves' hyperthyroidism and ophthalmopathy. From the multiplex PCR reads, TCRdb called clonotypes with MiXCR, one entry per CDR3 protein. The sample consists of 300,000 to 350,000 distinct CDR3 sequences, around 14% of them appearing once. Sequencing was carried out using blood. The receptors derive from a woman in her twenties or thirties with Graves' hyperthyroidism. Each CDR3 is given with its conserved first and last residue. A D gene is named only where the DNA matches it firmly. Size is omitted from some rows. Given values are once, few, many or a class for expanded clones.

v_gene,abundance,j_gene,len,d_gene,CDR3nt,CDR3aa
TRBV27,-,TRBJ2-7,18,TRBD2,TGTGCCAGCGGCTCCGGGACACAACTAGCGGGAGGACCGTACGAGCAGTACTTC,CASGSGTQLAGGPYEQYF
TRBV12-3/TRBV12-4,many,TRBJ1-1,17,-,TGTGCCAGCAGTTTCCGACGGAGTCTGGGGCACCACTCTGAAGCTTTCTTT,CASSFRRSLGHHSEAFF
TRBV4-1,few,TRBJ2-5,17,-,TGCGCCAGCAGCCAAGATCCCCCGGGAGCCCGGCGGGAGACCCAGTACTTC,CASSQDPPGARRETQYF
TRBV10-2,-,TRBJ2-1,16,TRBD2,TGCGCCAGCAGCCGTCCCACTGGCGGGAGCTTGAATGAGCAGTTCTTC,CASSRPTGGSLNEQFF
TRBV5-8,-,TRBJ2-5,11,-,TGTGCCAGCAGCTTTCCGTCCAACAAGTACTTC,CASSFPSNKYF
TRBV13,many,TRBJ1-1,11,-,TGTGCCAGCAGACCCCCCCCTGAAGCTTTCTTT,CASRPPPEAFF
TRBV27,-,TRBJ2-4,18,TRBD1,TGTGCCAGCAGTTTATTACCCTTCCCGGGACAGGGTCAAAACATTCAGTACTTC,CASSLLPFPGQGQNIQYF
TRBV19,-,TRBJ2-3,17,TRBD2,TGTGCCAGTAGTCCTCCGGGACTAGCGGGAGGAGGAGATACGCAGTATTTT,CASSPPGLAGGGDTQYF
TRBV3-1,few,TRBJ2-7,16,-,TGTGCCAGCAGCTCTACAGGGTTTTGGGCTGACTACGAGCAGTACTTC,CASSSTGFWADYEQYF
TRBV7-9,many,TRBJ1-6,14,-,TGTGCCAGCAGCTTAGCCATCAATAATTCACCCCTCCACTTT,CASSLAINNSPLHF
TRBV20-1,many,TRBJ1-2,14,TRBD1,TGCAGTGCTAGAGATCTGACAGGGCCCTATGGCTACACCTTC,CSARDLTGPYGYTF
TRBV5-1,many,TRBJ2-7,15,TRBD2,TGCGCCAGCACCAAGACTAGCGGGAACCCCTACGAGCAGTACTTC,CASTKTSGNPYEQYF
TRBV6-1,many,TRBJ2-5,15,TRBD1,TGTGCCAGCAGAGCCGGGACAGGGATCCAAGAGACCCAGTACTTC,CASRAGTGIQETQYF
TRBV7-3,many,TRBJ2-2,16,TRBD2,TGTGCCAGCAGCCCCCACCGCGGCGGGAGCCCCGGGGAGCTGTTTTTT,CASSPHRGGSPGELFF
TRBV6-9,few,TRBJ2-7,18,-,TGTGCCAGCAGTTACAGCCAGAGTAATAGGCTTTCGACCTACGAGCAGTACTTC,CASSYSQSNRLSTYEQYF
TRBV5-6,-,TRBJ1-5,15,-,TGTGCCAGCAGCAAGATAGATCGCCAAACTCAGCCCCAGCATTTT,CASSKIDRQTQPQHF